What follows describes a single TCR beta chain. This entry is derived from a study of T cells expressing NK-cell markers. Across the study: The study sequenced eight donors, seven HCMV-seropositive and one seronegative.

Germline V gives CDR1 SEHNR, CDR2 FQNEAQ (reference sequence). This CDR3 comprises 15 residues. TCRdb reanalyzed the 5' RACE reads, giving one entry per CDR3 protein sequence and no DNA. The table lists 200,000 to 300,000 distinct CDR3 sequences. The sequenced sample was blood T cells: a sorted CD56 or NKG2C T cell subset, CD4+ or CD8+ T cells, or bulk PBMC T cells (not recorded which). The TCR was taken from a man younger than 30 in good health. The V gene is TRBV7-9, the J gene TRBJ1-6; TCRdb's D call of TRBD1 is untestable without DNA. CDR3 loop: CASSLLRDRGSPLHF. Complete variable domain (other parts from reference TRBV7-9 and TRBJ1-6): DTGVSQNPRHKITKRGQNVTFRCDPISEHNRLYWYRQTLGQGPEFLTYFQNEAQLEKSRLLSDRFSAERPKGSFSTLEIQRTEQGDSAMYLCASSLLRDRGSPLHFGNGTRLTVT.